Below, 8 T cell receptor beta chains from the same sample are listed, as sequenced in a study of technical replicates of blood from several donors. The repertoire was sequenced with immunoSEQ multiplex PCR; TCRdb's copy has only in-frame clones and lacks some. The sample yields 45,000 to 65,000 clones, 90% to 95% seen once. Sequencing used PBMCs. The receptors were gathered from a human donor in good health. Some clones in this sample may be carry-over from other donors' samples.

The V gene is TRBV10-3, the J gene TRBJ1-2; 7 bases match TRBD1. The CDR3 is 14 residues long. Germline assignment: CDR1 ENHRY and CDR2 SYGVKD. V was pared by 2 bases and J by 3 bases, with 3 bases of the junction left unmatched. The CDR3 DNA follows: TGTGCCATCAGTGAGGGGGGACAGCACTATGGCTACACCTTC. The encoded protein is CAISEGGQHYGYTF.

The rearrangement links TRBV30 to TRBJ1-5; a weak D match, TRBD1 (5 bases). The CDR3 consists of 13 residues. The germline V gene has CDR1 GTSNPN and CDR2 SVGIG (reference sequence). V was pared by 5 bases and J by 6 bases, with 14 bases between. As DNA, the CDR3 is TGTGCCTGGGGCGGGAAGGGGATTCAGCCCCAGCATTTT. It yields the protein CAWGGKGIQPQHF.

The chain is built from TRBV5-1 and TRBJ2-5; tentative D call: TRBD1 (7 bases). The germline gives CDR1 SGHRS, CDR2 YFSETQ. The CDR3 has 15 residues. Trimming stripped 0 bases from V and 5 bases from J, with 14 bases between. DNA of the CDR3: TGCGCCAGCAGCTTGGCCCAGGGGGGTCGGGAGACCCAGTACTTC. Translation gives CASSLAQGGRETQYF.

The chain uses TRBV30 and TRBJ1-5; 8 nucleotides align to TRBD1. Germline V gene sequence: CDR1 GTSNPN, CDR2 SVGIG (reference sequence). This CDR3 is 15 amino acids long. V lost 0 bases and J lost 6; bases outside the gene matches: 7. The CDR3 spells CAWSVTGGFGQPQHF. CDR3 sequence (DNA): TGTGCCTGGAGTGTAACAGGGGGATTTGGTCAGCCCCAGCATTTT.

The V and J genes are TRBV2 and TRBJ1-5; D is perhaps TRBD1 (5 bases). From germline, CDR1 is SNHLY and CDR2 FYNNEI. Trimming removed 7 bases from V and 0 bases from J, with 10 bases in between. The length of the CDR3 is 14 residues. CDR3 region: CASMGQNSNQPQHF. The DNA of the CDR3 is TGTGCCAGCATGGGGCAGAATAGCAATCAGCCCCAGCATTTT.

The V and J genes are TRBV4-1 and TRBJ2-2, with TRBD2 identical over 8 bases. Germline V gives CDR1 MGHRA, CDR2 YSYEKL. The CDR3 loop spans 17 amino acids. J was trimmed by 5 bases and V by 0 bases; bases with no gene match: 8. CDR3 sequence reads: CASSQDGRGARTGELFF. In DNA, the CDR3 is TGCGCCAGCAGCCAAGATGGGCGGGGGGCAAGAACCGGGGAGCTGTTTTTT.

The chain links TRBV7-2 to TRBJ1-1; no definite D call. CDR1 is SGHTA and CDR2 is FQGNSA in the germline V gene. The CDR3 covers 14 residues. V was clipped by 0 bases and J by 8 bases, with 13 bases between them. In nucleotides, the CDR3 is TGTGCCAGCAGCTTAGCCGGAGGGCGTCGAGAAGCTTTCTTT. It specifies CASSLAGGRREAFF.

The chain joins TRBV19 to TRBJ1-5; 7 bases align to TRBD1. CDR1 and CDR2 from the germline V gene are LNHDA and SQIVND (reference sequence). Unmatched junction bases numbered 10, after V lost 5 bases and J lost 6 bases. The CDR3 runs 15 residues. As DNA, the CDR3 is TGTGCCAGTAGTTTCCAGAGGGGGCTCAGTCAGCCCCAGCATTTT. Translated, it gives CASSFQRGLSQPQHF.